The present TCR beta chain was sequenced within a study of Ad26.COV2.S vaccination and SARS-CoV-2 variants. Study in general: Once or twice, 56 days apart, Ad26.COV2.S was delivered intramuscularly.

This table comes from immunoSEQ multiplex PCR, and its TCRdb copy is limited to in-frame clones, with some not included. The sample consists of around 340,000 clones, around 89% of them appearing once. CDR3 length: 16 residues. Germline V gives CDR1 LNHDA, CDR2 SQIVND (reference sequence). Trimming removed 5 bases from V and 0 bases from J, with 11 bases in between. Treatment specified: roughly 19 received Ad26.COV2.S at low or high dose, single or two shots; roughly 5 received placebo; per-sample allocation not given. At day 63 after the first vaccine or placebo injection, samples were drawn. Cohort 1b enrolled adults aged 18-55 years in Boston.

The receptor was isolated from a person aged 18-60 years who received the Ad26.COV2.S COVID-19 vaccine or a placebo. The chain links TRBV19 to TRBJ2-6, with D perhaps TRBD2 (5 bases). The sample was peripheral blood, taken in a trial of Ad26.COV2.S vaccine versus placebo. CDR3 DNA: TGTGCCAGTAGTCCGCCGGGATTCTCTGGGGCCAACGTCCTGACTTTC. It is translated as CASSPPGFSGANVLTF.